One T cell receptor beta chain is described in this entry. Its antigen is unknown. Here the CDR3 omits its conserved ending phenylalanine or tryptophan, so a read error is the likely source. The CDR3 totals 14 residues. Germline values: CDR1 MDHEN, CDR2 SYDVKM. Trimming shortened V by 5 bases and J by 0 bases, and 11 bases separated the two germline ends. The sample originates from a study of tumor-infiltrating lymphocytes in primary liver carcinoma. It was from approximately 20-30 mg of unsorted bulk tissue that RNA and DNA were co-extracted. Chronic HBV infection affected patients, none of whom had received treatment. Each individual tumor supplied samples from five separate regions. Tumor samples all exceeded 75% viable tumor cells. With a constant-region primer, TCR beta cDNA was made from 500 ng of total RNA. Employing slightly modified ARM-PCR, three nested multiplex PCR rounds were run, and these gave rise to the TCR beta libraries. A C-beta reverse primer and TRBV1-TRBV30 forward primers served in each of the first two PCR rounds, at ten to eleven cycles apiece. TCRdb independently ran MiXCR on the multiplex PCR reads; one entry per CDR3 protein. The table records about 200,000 distinct CDR3 sequences, over 80% of them present only once.

Regarding the study as a whole: It was in tumors, not blood, that the top-250-clone fraction was significantly higher (p = 0.039).

The sequence was obtained from a man aged 35-49 years with primary liver carcinoma and hepatitis B virus infection. The chain joins TRBV28 to TRBJ2-7; the D gene is possibly TRBD1 (6 bases). The sample taken for sequencing was tumor tissue from primary liver carcinoma. The CDR3 spells CASSLDSNSYEQYL. The CDR3 DNA is TGTGCCAGCAGTCTGGACAGTAACTCCTACGAGCAGTACTTA.